Following are 15 T cell receptor beta chains from one sample sequenced in a study of CD8 T cells in ankylosing spondylitis. One entry per CDR3 protein results from TCRdb running MiXCR on the 5' RACE reads. This table has 390,000 or so distinct CDR3 sequences, approximately 20% appearing once. These TCRs' antigens remain unknown. General study results and limits: Characteristic of ankylosing spondylitis blood, it appeared, was a TCR beta motif comprising about 8 highly homologous variants.

Specimen: blood, either unsorted or a sorted T cell fraction (not recorded which). These receptors were taken from a male donor with ankylosing spondylitis.

The chain combines TRBV6-5 with TRBJ2-4, with unresolved D. Trimming stripped 0 bases from V and 1 base from J, with 13 bases between. This CDR3 region has 17 residues. The germline gives CDR1 MNHEY, CDR2 SVGAGI. The CDR3 DNA sequence: TGTGCCAGCAGTTACTCGGGCAGTCTCGGGGCCAAAAACATTCAGTACTTC. Translation: CASSYSGSLGAKNIQYF.

CDR3 loop: CASSQAGIDTQYF. The CDR3 DNA follows: TGTGCCAGCAGCCAAGCAGGGATAGATACGCAGTATTTT. The V call is TRBV3-1, the J call TRBJ2-3, with a tentative D call TRBD1 (5 bases). Trimming took 1 base from V and 5 from J, leaving 7 bases between them. The CDR3 is 13 amino acids. Germline lookup yields CDR1 LGHDT and CDR2 YNNKEL (reference sequence).

The chain combines TRBV20-1 with TRBJ2-2; D remains ambiguous. The CDR3 loop spans 15 amino acids. The germline V gene encodes CDR1 DFQATT and CDR2 SNEGSKA (reference sequence). Trimming removed 6 bases from V and 0 bases from J, with 14 bases in between. CDR3 protein: CSAPGIAANTGELFF. The CDR3 DNA is TGCAGTGCCCCTGGCATCGCAGCGAACACCGGGGAGCTGTTTTTT.

This clonotype appeared many times. V and J are TRBV29-1 and TRBJ2-1; a weak D match, TRBD2 (6 bases). The germline V gene encodes CDR1 SQVTM and CDR2 ANQGSEA. V dropped 7 bases and J dropped 3 bases, with 13 bases sitting between them. The CDR3 covers 13 residues. DNA of the CDR3: TGCAGCGGGGGGGACCCAGTCTACAATGAGCAGTTCTTC. Translated, it gives CSGGDPVYNEQFF.

This clonotype was seen more than once but under ten times. V and J are TRBV12-3 or TRBV12-4 and TRBJ1-5; the D is unclear. Trimming removed 7 bases at V and 4 bases at J, with 14 bases between. The CDR3 is 14 residues long. The CDR3 DNA sequence: TGTGCCAGCACCGGTTCGGGCAGAAATCAGCCCCAGCATTTT. As protein: CASTGSGRNQPQHF.

In its sample, this clonotype was seen a few times. The J gene is TRBJ2-5, the V gene TRBV14, with D maybe TRBD1 (6 bases). V was shortened by 6 bases and J by 0 bases, with 23 bases between the two germline ends. The length of the CDR3 is 18 residues. Looked up from germline, CDR1 is SGHDN and CDR2 is FVKESK. The CDR3 DNA is TGTGCCAGCAGTAGGGGGTACAGGACTCTTTCGTACCAAGAGACCCAGTACTTC. Translation gives CASSRGYRTLSYQETQYF.

This chain joins TRBV27 and TRBJ1-6; the match to TRBD1 covers 8 bases. V shed 7 bases, J shed 6 bases, and the junction held 5 bases outside the gene matches. The CDR3 consists of 14 residues. Germline V gene lookup returns CDR1 MNHEY and CDR2 SMNVEV (reference sequence). The CDR3 sequence is CASTGQGGNSPLHF. In DNA form, the CDR3 reads TGTGCCAGCACCGGACAGGGCGGTAATTCACCCCTCCACTTT.

The table lists this clonotype with many counts. The chain's CDR3 is CASSALAGVEQFF. The CDR3 region has the DNA TGTGCCAGCTCAGCCTTAGCGGGAGTTGAGCAGTTCTTC. The genes are TRBV18 and TRBJ2-1; 9 nucleotides match TRBD2. The V gene end was trimmed by 5 bases and the J gene end by 9 bases; junction bases not matched to a gene: 5. Germline CDR1 and CDR2: KGHSH and LQKENI. The CDR3 spans 13 residues.

The table lists this clonotype with a count of one. V usage is TRBV2 and J usage is TRBJ2-7; 7 bases match TRBD2. CDR1 and CDR2 from the germline V gene are SNHLY and FYNNEI. The CDR3 consists of 13 residues. V shed 6 bases, J shed 7 bases, and the junction held 9 bases outside the gene matches. CDR3 loop: CASRKRDGAEQYF. The DNA for the CDR3 is TGTGCCAGCAGGAAGCGGGACGGCGCGGAGCAGTACTTC.

This chain uses TRBV30 with TRBJ2-1; perhaps TRBD2 as D (6 bases). The CDR3 is 18 residues long. Per germline, CDR1 GTSNPN and CDR2 SVGIG (reference sequence). The V end lost 0 bases, the J end lost 5 bases, and 23 bases lay between the germline ends. The CDR3 DNA is TGTGCCTGGAGTGTACTACGGAGGACTACTGATCATCACAATGAGCAGTTCTTC. This gives the protein CAWSVLRRTTDHHNEQFF. Full variable domain (remainder filled in from reference TRBV30 and TRBJ2-1): SQTIHQWPATLVQPVGSPLSLECTVEGTSNPNLYWYRQAAGRGLQLLFYSVGIGQISSEVPQNLSASRPQDRQFILSSKKLLLSDSGFYLCAWSVLRRTTDHHNEQFFGPGTRLTVL.

The chain combines TRBV4-1 with TRBJ1-5; no clear D gene. The germline gives CDR1 MGHRA, CDR2 YSYEKL. The V and J ends lost 0 bases and 9 bases respectively, with 12 bases between them. The CDR3 consists of 14 residues. The CDR3 loop is CASSQEGRGWPQHF. In nucleotides, the CDR3 is TGCGCCAGCAGCCAAGAAGGCCGGGGATGGCCCCAGCATTTT.

This clonotype occurred a few times. The V and J genes are TRBV12-3 or TRBV12-4 and TRBJ2-5; D call uncertain. Trimming took 3 bases from V and 1 from J, leaving 21 bases between them. The CDR3 sequence is 18 residues long. CDR3 sequence (DNA): TGTGCCAGCAGTTTCATGGGTGGGGTAGGGCTTATCCAAGAGACCCAGTACTTC. As protein: CASSFMGGVGLIQETQYF.

The genes are TRBV12-3 or TRBV12-4 and TRBJ2-3; 8 bases fit TRBD1. This CDR3 has 16 residues. Trimming took 7 bases from V and 1 from J; bases not matched to a gene: 10. CDR3 sequence (DNA): TGTGCCAGCAAAATAGGACAGGGTTTGGGCACAGATACGCAGTATTTT. This gives the protein CASKIGQGLGTDTQYF.

Worth noting for this clonotype: One junction end disagrees with the germline gene, perhaps due to a read error. J is TRBJ2-7 and V is TRBV6-2 or TRBV6-3; no clear D. The CDR3 is 12 residues long. Per the germline V gene, CDR1 is MNHEY and CDR2 is SVGEGT. The CDR3 DNA sequence: TGTGCCAGCAGTTACCCCCCCTACGAGCATTACTTC. It translates to CASSYPPYEHYF.

The chain is built from TRBV3-1 and TRBJ1-6; D is ambiguous. Germline lookup yields CDR1 LGHDT and CDR2 YNNKEL (reference sequence). CDR3 length: 15 amino acids. With 0 bases removed from V and 7 bases from J, the gap between germline ends came to 10 bases. The CDR3 region is CASSQDTTSNSPLHF. CDR3 nucleotide sequence: TGTGCCAGCAGCCAAGATACAACTTCCAATTCACCCCTCCACTTT.